This is a list of T cell receptor beta chains from one sample in a study of control samples from healthy donors and cancer patients. Sequencing used immunoSEQ multiplex PCR; TCRdb keeps in-frame clones, though not all of them. This table holds tens of thousands of clones, roughly 86% found once. Sequencing used blood. Every receptor here comes from a woman aged 55-75 years in good health. Both conserved end residues are part of each CDR3. A D gene is named only where the DNA matches it firmly. Some rows mark clone size as missing; the rest say once, few, many or name a class of expanded clone.

.	.	TRBV12-5	TRBJ2-2	TGTGCTAGTGGTTTGGTAAGCGGGGAGCTGTTTTTT	CASGLVSGELFF
.	TRBD1	TRBV7-8	TRBJ1-2	TGTGCCAGCAGCCCCCCGACCGGACAGGACAACTATGGCTACACCTTC	CASSPPTGQDNYGYTF
.	.	TRBV3-1/TRBV3-2	TRBJ2-5	TGTGCCAGCAGCCGAGGAAAGGGGACCCAGTACTTC	CASSRGKGTQYF
.	TRBD2	TRBV2	TRBJ2-3	TGTGCCAGCAGGCCGGGACTAGCGACAGATACGCAGTATTTT	CASRPGLATDTQYF
.	.	TRBV6-5	TRBJ2-2	TGTGCCAGCAGCTACCGGACGGCGAACACCGGGGAGCTGTTTTTT	CASSYRTANTGELFF
few	TRBD1	TRBV18	TRBJ2-7	TGTGCCAGCTCACCTGGGACAGAGATCTCCTACGAGCAGTACTTC	CASSPGTEISYEQYF
.	.	TRBV29-1	TRBJ1-4	TGCAGCGTAAGGGTTACCGAAAAACTGTTTTTT	CSVRVTEKLFF
.	.	TRBV3-1/TRBV3-2	TRBJ1-2	TGTGCCAGCAGCCAAGCCTCATATGGCTACACCTTC	CASSQASYGYTF
.	TRBD2	TRBV5-1	TRBJ2-7	TGCGCCAGTGGGACTAGCGGGAGTTCTCTTGGCGAGCAGTACTTC	CASGTSGSSLGEQYF
.	.	TRBV18	TRBJ2-5	TGTGCCAGCTCACTTCTCCCCTCTGGGCCGCAAGAGACCCAGTACTTC	CASSLLPSGPQETQYF
.	.	TRBV3-1/TRBV3-2	TRBJ1-6	TGTGCCAGCAGCCCCTCCCCAGGGAATTCACCCCTCCACTTT	CASSPSPGNSPLHF
.	.	TRBV4-1	TRBJ1-2	TGCGCCAGCAGCCCTCTCGGGGCTAACTATGGCTACACCTTC	CASSPLGANYGYTF
few	.	TRBV21-1	TRBJ2-5	TGTGCCAGCAGCATAGTCCAGCGGGAGGCTCAACAGACCCAGTACTTC	CASSIVQREAQQTQYF
.	.	TRBV9	TRBJ2-2	TGTGCCAGCACCTCCCCCGGGACACAGAACACCGGGGAGCTGTTTTTT	CASTSPGTQNTGELFF
.	.	TRBV18	TRBJ2-1	TGTGCCAGCTCACCCCTTGGGGTGGGAGGCCACAATGAGCAGTTCTTC	CASSPLGVGGHNEQFF
.	.	TRBV7-9	TRBJ1-2	TGTGCCAGCAGCTCGGACAGTAACTATGGCTACACCTTC	CASSSDSNYGYTF
few	.	TRBV2	TRBJ1-5	TGTGCCAGCAGTGTGGGAACAGGGAATCAGCCCCAGCATTTT	CASSVGTGNQPQHF
.	TRBD1	TRBV7-6	TRBJ2-7	TGTGCCAGCAGCATCGACAGGGGGGTATCCTACGAGCAGTACTTC	CASSIDRGVSYEQYF
.	TRBD1	TRBV29-1	TRBJ2-7	TGCAGCGTTGAACCCGGACAGGGGGGTCGGGAGCAGTACTTC	CSVEPGQGGREQYF
.	TRBD2	TRBV28	TRBJ2-7	TGTGCCAGCAGCTGGGGAGGGACTAGCGGGAGCGAGCAGTACTTC	CASSWGGTSGSEQYF
.	.	TRBV14	TRBJ2-2	TGTGCCAGCAGCCTTCCGTTAGCCGGGGAGCTGTTTTTT	CASSLPLAGELFF
.	.	TRBV19	TRBJ1-2	TGTGCCAGTAGTATGGTCGGGAACTATGGCTACACCTTC	CASSMVGNYGYTF
.	TRBD2	TRBV2	TRBJ2-4	TGTGCCAGCTTCGGGACTACCGAGCAGAACATTCAGTACTTC	CASFGTTEQNIQYF
.	.	TRBV30	TRBJ2-3	TGTGCCTGGAGTAAAAGCACAGATACGCAGTATTTT	CAWSKSTDTQYF
.	TRBD1	TRBV5-6	TRBJ1-2	TGTGCCAGCAGCTTTCGGACAGGACTCTATGGCTACACCTTC	CASSFRTGLYGYTF
few	TRBD1	TRBV4-2	TRBJ2-1	TGTGCCAGCAGTGGACAGGTCTCCTACAATGAGCAGTTCTTC	CASSGQVSYNEQFF
.	.	TRBV4-1	TRBJ2-5	TGCGCCAGCAGCCAAGAGGGACATTTCCAAGAGACCCAGTACTTC	CASSQEGHFQETQYF
.	.	TRBV4-1	TRBJ1-6	TGCGCCAGCCACCGGGGGGGGGCCTCGAACTCACCCCTCCACTTT	CASHRGGASNSPLHF
few	.	TRBV27	TRBJ1-3	TGTGCCAGCGGAGGTCTAAGCTCTGGAAACAGCATATATTTT	CASGGLSSGNSIYF
.	.	TRBV10-2	TRBJ1-1	TGCGCCAGCAGTGATTTCAAATCCGGGAACACTGAAGCTTTCTTT	CASSDFKSGNTEAFF
few	TRBD1	TRBV5-1	TRBJ2-1	TGCGCCAGCAGCTTTCGGACAGGGGCCCTTTCGCCTAGTCCTGGGCAGTTCTTC	CASSFRTGALSPSPGQFF
.	.	TRBV2	TRBJ2-3	TGTGCCAGCAGTGACGGAGCGGCAGATACGCAGTATTTT	CASSDGAADTQYF
.	TRBD2	TRBV3-1/TRBV3-2	TRBJ2-3	TGTGCCAGCAGCCAAGGAGGGAGGGGAGATACGCAGTATTTT	CASSQGGRGDTQYF
.	TRBD2	TRBV4-2	TRBJ2-7	TGTGCCAGCAGCCAGATGGGGGGGAGCGACGAGCAGTACTTC	CASSQMGGSDEQYF
.	.	TRBV19	TRBJ1-2	TGTGCCAGTAGTATAGCCCACACGGGCCGTACTAACTATGGCTACACCTTC	CASSIAHTGRTNYGYTF
.	.	TRBV5-5	TRBJ2-2	TGTGCCAGCAGCTTGGCTGGGGGGACCGGGGAGCTGTTTTTT	CASSLAGGTGELFF
.	TRBD2	TRBV20-1	TRBJ2-1	TGCAGTGCTAGTAAGGGAACTAGCGGGGGGCCTCAGTTCTTC	CSASKGTSGGPQFF
.	.	TRBV19	TRBJ1-3	TGTGCCACCGGAGTTTCGGCCTCTGGAAACACCATATATTTT	CATGVSASGNTIYF
.	TRBD1	TRBV7-9	TRBJ1-4	TGTGCCAGCAGCAGGAGACAGGGGGCAGGTGAAAAACTGTTTTTT	CASSRRQGAGEKLFF
.	.	TRBV7-9	TRBJ1-6	TGTGCCAGCAGCCAAGGGAATTCACCCCTCCACTTT	CASSQGNSPLHF
.	TRBD1	TRBV28	TRBJ1-2	TGTGCCAGCAGCACGACAGGGTTTGCCTATGGCTACACCTTC	CASSTTGFAYGYTF
.	.	TRBV12-3/TRBV12-4	TRBJ1-3	TGTGCCAGCAGTGACCGGGGTAGCATATATTTT	CASSDRGSIYF
.	TRBD2	TRBV5-1	TRBJ2-4	TGCGCCAGCAGCTTCGGACTAGCGGGAGGAGCCAAAAACATTCAGTACTTC	CASSFGLAGGAKNIQYF
.	TRBD2	TRBV18	TRBJ2-7	TGTGCCAGCTCACCACCTCACCGAGGGACGGGCGGGAGTGTCTCCTACGAGCAGTACTTC	CASSPPHRGTGGSVSYEQYF
.	.	TRBV6-2/TRBV6-3	TRBJ1-3	TGTGCCAGCAGTTATGGATCACGGAGGGACACCATATATTTT	CASSYGSRRDTIYF
few	.	TRBV2	TRBJ2-7	TGTGCCAGCAGTGTGACAGGGAGGGAGCAGTACTTC	CASSVTGREQYF
.	.	TRBV5-1	TRBJ2-5	TGCGCCAGCAGCTTCAAGGTAGGGGGAGGAGAGACCCAGTACTTC	CASSFKVGGGETQYF
.	.	TRBV7-8	TRBJ1-5	TGTGCCAGCAGCCTTGAGGGGTATCAGCCCCAGCATTTT	CASSLEGYQPQHF
.	.	TRBV28	TRBJ2-3	TGTGCCAGCAAGTTGGAGGGAAAGTGGTATTTT	CASKLEGKWYF
.	TRBD1	TRBV5-5	TRBJ2-5	TGTGCCAGCAGCTTGGGGACAGGGGGGGAGACCCAGTACTTC	CASSLGTGGETQYF
.	TRBD1	TRBV19	TRBJ2-3	TGTGCCAGTAGGAGACAGGGTCCCCCAGATACGCAGTATTTT	CASRRQGPPDTQYF
.	TRBD1	TRBV20-1	TRBJ1-2	TGCAGTGCTAGTAAGGGGGCGCTTTATGGCTACACCTTC	CSASKGALYGYTF
.	.	TRBV3-1/TRBV3-2	TRBJ2-1	TGTGCCAGCAGCCACGGAGGTGCTGGGCAGTTCTTC	CASSHGGAGQFF
.	.	TRBV6-2/TRBV6-3	TRBJ1-5	TGTGCCAGCAGTTACAGGAGTAGCAATCAGCCCCAGCATTTT	CASSYRSSNQPQHF
.	TRBD1	TRBV5-1	TRBJ1-2	TGCGCCAGCAGCGGCGGACAGGGTCCCTCTGGTGGCTACACCTTC	CASSGGQGPSGGYTF